This is a list of T cell receptor beta chains from one sample in a study of T cells in Graves' hyperthyroidism and ophthalmopathy. TCRdb called the multiplex PCR reads again in MiXCR, with one record for every CDR3 protein. The top ten clones hold roughly an eighth of a sample with about 410,000 distinct CDR3 sequences, over 12% of them seen once. The sequencing input was blood. These receptors all stem from a man aged 18 to 30 with Graves' ophthalmopathy. Each CDR3 is given with its conserved first and last residue. The D gene is left open where the match is weak. Expanded clones are given a class, and other clones once, few, many or no size at all.

clone_size	v_call	d_call	j_call	cdr3_nt	cdr3_aa
many	TRBV24-1	NA	TRBJ2-7	TGTGCCACCAGTAGATCCGGGACGGAACTCTACGAGCAGTACTTC	CATSRSGTELYEQYF
many	TRBV7-9	NA	TRBJ2-1	TGTGCCAGCAGCTTAAGTGGTTCCCCGGGTGAGCAGTTCTTC	CASSLSGSPGEQFF
NA	TRBV19	TRBD2	TRBJ2-1	TGTGCCAGTAGGCGGGAGTGGGGCAATGAGCAGTTCTTC	CASRREWGNEQFF
many	TRBV20-1	TRBD2	TRBJ2-5	TGCAGTGCTGCCAAAGGGACTAGCGGGGACAAAGAGACCCAGTACTTC	CSAAKGTSGDKETQYF
few	TRBV6-2/TRBV6-3	NA	TRBJ1-5	TGTGCCAGCCAGGCAAACCTCAATCAGCCCCAGCATTTT	CASQANLNQPQHF
many	TRBV18	NA	TRBJ1-1	TGTGCCAGCTCACCGAATACCAGACAGTCGAACACTGAAGCTTTCTTT	CASSPNTRQSNTEAFF
many	TRBV6-1	TRBD2	TRBJ2-5	TGTGCCAGCAGTGAAAGTTTAGCGGGAGGTCAAGAGACCCAGTACTTC	CASSESLAGGQETQYF
few	TRBV6-5	TRBD2	TRBJ2-1	TGTGCCAGCAGTTACTCGATGGCGGGAGGGCCCGGTGAGCAGTTCTTC	CASSYSMAGGPGEQFF
few	TRBV10-3	NA	TRBJ1-2	TGTGCCATAGAGAGGCGGACCCTACTAAGCTATGGCTACACCTTC	CAIERRTLLSYGYTF
many	TRBV7-9	NA	TRBJ2-5	TGTGCCAGCAGCGAAGGGTCGTTAGAGCAAGAGACCCAGTACTTC	CASSEGSLEQETQYF
NA	TRBV27	NA	TRBJ2-1	TGTGCCAGCCAGCCTTACGGGGAGGTCTACAATGAGCAGTTCTTC	CASQPYGEVYNEQFF
NA	TRBV25-1	NA	TRBJ1-1	TGTGCCAGCAATAGCGGGGGCACTGAAGCTTTCTTT	CASNSGGTEAFF
many	TRBV7-8	NA	TRBJ1-6	TGTGCCAGCAGCTACGACGGCTCCTATAATTCACCCCTCCACTTT	CASSYDGSYNSPLHF
many	TRBV18	TRBD1	TRBJ2-1	TGTGCCAGCTCACCTTCGGGACAGATATATGAGCAGTTCTTC	CASSPSGQIYEQFF
many	TRBV11-2	NA	TRBJ1-2	TGTGCCAGCAGCTTAGCTCTGGACGGGATCTATGGCTACACCTTC	CASSLALDGIYGYTF
many	TRBV14	NA	TRBJ2-1	TGTGCCAGCAGCCGCAGCCCTAGCGCCAGCTCCTACAATGAGCAGTTCTTC	CASSRSPSASSYNEQFF
NA	TRBV6-4	TRBD1	TRBJ2-3	TGTGCCAGCACCCGGACAGGGGCCGGGGGAGATACGCAGTATTTT	CASTRTGAGGDTQYF
NA	TRBV12-3/TRBV12-4	NA	TRBJ1-2	TGTGACAGCAGTTCGAGCGCTGGGTCGCCCTATGGCTACACCTTC	CDSSSSAGSPYGYTF
many	TRBV10-3	TRBD2	TRBJ2-7	TGTGCCATCAGTGAGTCAGGTAGCGGGAGCGTCTACGAGCAGTACTTC	CAISESGSGSVYEQYF
NA	TRBV20-1	NA	TRBJ2-5	TGCAGTGCTGCAATGGACGCTCGCGTGGGGACCCAGTACTTC	CSAAMDARVGTQYF
many	TRBV5-5	TRBD2	TRBJ2-3	TGTGCCAGCAGGCGGGAGAGCTCTGATACGCAGTATTTT	CASRRESSDTQYF
once	TRBV19	NA	TRBJ2-7	TGTGCCAGTAGTACACTAGCAGGACAGAGCTCCTACGAGCAGTACTTC	CASSTLAGQSSYEQYF
many	TRBV5-1	NA	TRBJ2-1	TGCGCCAGCAGCTTTGGCGGGAACCTTTACAATGAGCAGTTCTTC	CASSFGGNLYNEQFF
many	TRBV3-1	NA	TRBJ2-7	TGTGCCAGCAGCCAGGGGCATAACTACGAGCAGTACTTC	CASSQGHNYEQYF
NA	TRBV24-1	TRBD1	TRBJ1-3	TGTGCCACCAGTGATTCGGGCAGGGGGCGGACTGGAAACACCATATATTTT	CATSDSGRGRTGNTIYF
many	TRBV3-1	NA	TRBJ2-7	TGTGCCAGCAGCCAAGTAAGCGAGCAGTACTTC	CASSQVSEQYF
many	TRBV6-5	NA	TRBJ2-1	TGTGCCAGCAGTTACTCGCCGTCCAACAATGAGCAGTTCTTC	CASSYSPSNNEQFF
NA	TRBV27	NA	TRBJ2-7	TGTGCCAGCAGTTTAGTGACCCGCCTAGACGAGCAGTACTTC	CASSLVTRLDEQYF
few	TRBV5-1	TRBD1	TRBJ2-2	TGCGCCAGCAGCCCGACAGGGGATTCCAAGCTGTTTTTT	CASSPTGDSKLFF
many	TRBV6-1	TRBD2	TRBJ2-7	TGTGCCAGCAGTTCGGGACTAGCGGGGGTACTATCGTACGAGCAGTACTTC	CASSSGLAGVLSYEQYF
NA	TRBV18	TRBD1	TRBJ2-1	TGTGCCAGCTCACCGGGACAGGGGGGAAACAATGAGCAGTTCTTC	CASSPGQGGNNEQFF
few	TRBV20-1	NA	TRBJ2-1	TGCAGTGCTAGAGATCAGGTTAGCGGAGTTTCCTACAATGAGCAGTTCTTC	CSARDQVSGVSYNEQFF
few	TRBV27	TRBD1	TRBJ2-2	TGTGCCAGCAGCCGCCTATTGTGGACAGGGAGGACCGGGGAGCTGTTTTTT	CASSRLLWTGRTGELFF
once	TRBV29-1	TRBD1	TRBJ1-2	TGCAGCGCTGGGACAGGGAGCATCTATGGCTACACCTTC	CSAGTGSIYGYTF
many	TRBV18	NA	TRBJ2-7	TGTGCCAGCTCACCACCGCATAGCTCCTACGAGCAGTACTTC	CASSPPHSSYEQYF
few	TRBV5-1	TRBD1	TRBJ2-7	TGCGCCAGCAGCTATGGAACCGGGACAGGCTCAACCTACGAGCAGTACTTC	CASSYGTGTGSTYEQYF
few	TRBV15	TRBD2	TRBJ2-7	TGTGCCACCAGCAGAGATCTCCGTCTAGCGGGCTACGAGCAGTACTTC	CATSRDLRLAGYEQYF
NA	TRBV9	TRBD2	TRBJ2-3	TGTGCCAGCAGCGTAGCTAGCGGGAGATACACAGATACGCAGTATTTT	CASSVASGRYTDTQYF
many	TRBV29-1	TRBD1	TRBJ2-3	TGCAGCGTCGACAGGGGGCACACAGATACGCAGTATTTT	CSVDRGHTDTQYF
NA	TRBV6-5	NA	TRBJ2-7	TGTGCCAGCAGTTACGGGGGGACCCTCTACGAGCAGTACTTC	CASSYGGTLYEQYF
NA	TRBV29-1	TRBD2	TRBJ2-7	TGCAGCGTTGGGCGGAACGGGAGGGAGCAGTACTTC	CSVGRNGREQYF
NA	TRBV19	TRBD2	TRBJ2-7	TGTGCCAGTAGTATAGAGGCGGGGGGTGCCTACGAGCAGTACTTC	CASSIEAGGAYEQYF
many	TRBV2	NA	TRBJ1-1	TGTGCCAGCAATAGGAGGCCCGGGACTGGTGAAGCTTTCTTT	CASNRRPGTGEAFF
many	TRBV29-1	TRBD1	TRBJ1-2	TGCAGCGTTCGACAGGGGGCTAACTATGGCTACACCTTC	CSVRQGANYGYTF
many	TRBV12-3/TRBV12-4	NA	TRBJ2-3	TGTGCCAGCACGAGGGAGTCGGGGATCACAGATACGCAGTATTTT	CASTRESGITDTQYF